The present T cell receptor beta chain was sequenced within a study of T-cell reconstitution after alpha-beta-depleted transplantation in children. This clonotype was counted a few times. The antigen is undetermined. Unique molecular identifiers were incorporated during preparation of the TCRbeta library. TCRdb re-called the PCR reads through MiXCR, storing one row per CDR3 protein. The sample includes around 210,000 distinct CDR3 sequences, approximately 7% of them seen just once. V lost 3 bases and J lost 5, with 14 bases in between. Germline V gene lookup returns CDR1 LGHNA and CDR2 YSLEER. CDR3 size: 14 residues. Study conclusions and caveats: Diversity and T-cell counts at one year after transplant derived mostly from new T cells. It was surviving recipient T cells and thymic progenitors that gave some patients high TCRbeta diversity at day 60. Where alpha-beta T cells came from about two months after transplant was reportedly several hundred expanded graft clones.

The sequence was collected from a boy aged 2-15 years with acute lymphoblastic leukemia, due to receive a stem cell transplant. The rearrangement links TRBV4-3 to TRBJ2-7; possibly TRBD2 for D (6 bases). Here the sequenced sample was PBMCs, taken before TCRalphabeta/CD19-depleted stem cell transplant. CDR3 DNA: TGCGCCAGCAGCCATGGCGGAGGGACTGACGAGCAGTACTTC. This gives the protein CASSHGGGTDEQYF.